One and the same sample provided the 19 T cell receptor beta chains below, sequenced in a study of T cell changes during pregnancy in multiple sclerosis. Profiling relied on immunoSEQ multiplex PCR, and the TCRdb table lists in-frame clones only, not all of them. The table has nearly 50,000 clones, 94% seen once; the top ten hold around 0.47%. This specimen was CD4+ T cells from peripheral blood mononuclear cells, taken in the first trimester of pregnancy. These TCRs come from a female donor with multiple sclerosis, enrolled in a pregnancy study.

The J gene is TRBJ2-2, the V gene TRBV7-8; 9 nucleotides agree with TRBD1. V was clipped by 3 bases and J by 5 bases; unmatched bases: 7. The CDR3 runs 16 residues. Germline V gene sequence: CDR1 SGHVS, CDR2 FQNEAQ. The CDR3 reads CASSFWTGVGTGELFF. DNA for the CDR3: TGTGCCAGCAGCTTTTGGACAGGGGTGGGGACCGGGGAGCTGTTTTTT.

The V and J genes are TRBV21-1 and TRBJ1-4. TRBV21-1 is noted as a pseudogene. The CDR3 is made up of 13 amino acids. The chain's CDR3 is CASSVRGNEKLFF. The CDR3 DNA sequence: TGTGCCAGCAGCGTCCGGGGTAATGAAAAACTGTTTTTT.

This clone was observed once. V gene TRBV5-4 combines with J gene TRBJ1-2, with 9 nucleotides matching TRBD1. The CDR3 runs 14 residues. Germline V gene lookup returns CDR1 SGHNT and CDR2 YYREEE (reference sequence). V shed 4 bases and J 3 bases; nucleotides not matched to a gene: 4. The CDR3 region has the DNA TGTGCCAGCAGCGAACAGGGGGCGTACTATGGCTACACCTTC. Translating gives CASSEQGAYYGYTF.

The chain uses TRBV6-5 and TRBJ2-7; the match to TRBD1 covers 8 bases. CDR3 size: 13 residues. CDR1 and CDR2 (germline): MNHEY, SVGAGI. The V gene end was trimmed by 6 bases and the J gene end by 7 bases; junction bases not matched to a gene: 8. CDR3 coding DNA: TGTGCCAGCAGCTGGACAGGGCTAGAGGAGCAGTACTTC. It encodes CASSWTGLEEQYF.

This sequence joins TRBV19 and TRBJ2-2; perhaps TRBD2 as D (5 bases). The V gene lost 5 bases and the J gene lost 3 bases, with 13 bases spanning the gap. This CDR3 comprises 15 residues. Germline CDR1 LNHDA, CDR2 SQIVND (reference sequence). The CDR3 coding sequence is TGTGCCAGTAGTGTCGGGGTGGGGTACACCGGGGAGCTGTTTTTT. Protein sequence: CASSVGVGYTGELFF.

This clone has only one observation. The chain uses TRBV2 and TRBJ1-2; 9 bases are shared with TRBD1. The germline V gene encodes CDR1 SNHLY and CDR2 FYNNEI. With V trimmed by 3 bases and J by 5 bases, 4 bases remained unmatched. This CDR3 is 14 amino acids long. Here the CDR3 reads CASSEGQGRYGYTF. As DNA, the CDR3 is TGTGCCAGCAGTGAGGGACAGGGCCGTTATGGCTACACCTTC.

This clone is a singleton in its sample. This chain links TRBV5-5 with TRBJ2-3, with D perhaps matching TRBD2 (7 bases). Germline-derived CDR1 and CDR2 are SGHKS and YYEKEE (reference sequence). V lost 2 bases and J lost 2, with 12 bases in between. The CDR3 loop spans 15 amino acids. The CDR3 region is CASSLGGVLTDTQYF. DNA of the CDR3: TGTGCCAGCAGCTTAGGGGGGGTCCTCACAGATACGCAGTATTTT.

The J gene is TRBJ2-1, the V gene TRBV5-6, with 10 bases lining up with TRBD1. Germline V CDR1 and CDR2: SGHDT, YYEEEE. The J segment lost 12 bases and the V segment lost 5 bases, leaving 17 bases of the junction unmatched. This CDR3 region has 16 residues. CDR3 sequence reads: CASSLPGTGAPQRQFF. CDR3 nucleotide sequence: TGTGCCAGCAGTTTACCCGGGACAGGGGCCCCCCAGAGGCAGTTCTTC.

The chain employs TRBV15 and TRBJ1-6; D uncertain. The V gene's germline CDR1 is LNHNV and CDR2 YYDKDF (reference sequence). V lost 6 bases to trimming and J lost 7 bases, with 10 bases between them. This CDR3 spans 13 amino acids. CDR3 DNA: TGTGCCACCAGTCAAAAAATCAATTCACCCCTCCACTTT. It translates to CATSQKINSPLHF.

V and J are TRBV19 and TRBJ1-5; 10 positions agree with TRBD1. CDR1 and CDR2 from the germline V gene are LNHDA and SQIVND (reference sequence). This CDR3 contains 15 residues. The ends lost 7 bases at V and 6 bases at J; junction bases unmatched: 9. The CDR3 sequence: CASIAGQGHSQPQHF. The CDR3 bases are TGTGCCAGTATAGCGGGACAGGGGCACTCTCAGCCCCAGCATTTT.

The rearrangement joins TRBV27 to TRBJ2-5; 7 positions match TRBD2. The end of the DNA fits TRBJ2-7 better, so the J call may be wrong. Germline V lookup: CDR1 MNHEY, CDR2 SMNVEV (reference sequence). The length of the CDR3 is 15 residues. The CDR3 DNA reads TGTGCCAGCAGCTCCCGGACTAGTCAGGTCGACGAGCAGTACTTC. Protein product: CASSSRTSQVDEQYF.

V is TRBV7-3 and J is TRBJ2-7; 11 bases are a match to TRBD2. Trimming at V came to 6 bases and at J to 4 bases, leaving 5 bases not matched to a gene. From germline, CDR1 is SGHTA and CDR2 FQGTGA. The CDR3 spans 14 residues. CDR3 DNA: TGTGCCAGCAGTCTAGCGGGGGGCGGGTACGAGCAGTACTTC. It translates to CASSLAGGGYEQYF.

The J gene is TRBJ1-2, the V gene TRBV6-5; D call uncertain. Trimming stripped 5 bases from V and 0 bases from J, with 13 bases between. The CDR3 has 15 amino acids. CDR1 and CDR2 from the germline V gene are MNHEY and SVGAGI. The CDR3 nucleotides are TGTGCCAGCAGTCCAACCGACGGGGCTAACTATGGCTACACCTTC. As protein: CASSPTDGANYGYTF.

The chain uses TRBV25-1 and TRBJ1-1; D is ambiguous. The CDR3 has 13 residues. Germline CDR1 MGHDK, CDR2 SYGVNS. Deletions cut 1 base from V and 1 base from J, with 4 bases between. The chain's CDR3 is CASSESKNTEAFF. The CDR3 DNA reads as TGTGCCAGCAGTGAATCCAAGAACACTGAAGCTTTCTTT.

This clone showed up just once. The chain employs TRBV19 and TRBJ1-3, with no clear D. Trimming shortened V by 5 bases and J by 2 bases, and 16 bases separated the two germline ends. The CDR3 has 16 residues. The germline V gene has CDR1 LNHDA and CDR2 SQIVND (reference sequence). CDR3 sequence (DNA): TGTGCCAGTAGTTCCCAAGGGAGGGCGGCTGGAAACACCATATATTTT. It encodes CASSSQGRAAGNTIYF.

This chain connects TRBV9 to TRBJ1-1; 10 bases line up with TRBD1. Germline V CDR1 and CDR2: SGDLS, YYNGEE. The CDR3 runs 16 residues. The V segment lost 4 bases and the J segment 4 bases; nucleotides outside the gene matches: 10. This CDR3 reads CASSRTGTGDGTEAFF. The CDR3 coding sequence is TGTGCCAGCAGCCGTACCGGGACAGGGGACGGCACTGAAGCTTTCTTT.

The V and J genes are TRBV15 and TRBJ1-2, with D perhaps TRBD1 (5 bases). Germline V gene lookup returns CDR1 LNHNV and CDR2 YYDKDF (reference sequence). Trimming left V 0 bases short and J 8 bases short, with 13 bases between. CDR3 length: 14 amino acids. CDR3 residues: CATSRDRVGGGYTF. The CDR3 bases are TGTGCCACCAGCAGAGACAGGGTCGGAGGGGGCTACACCTTC.

This chain uses TRBV4-1 with TRBJ1-4; D may be TRBD1 (6 bases). Germline lookup yields CDR1 MGHRA and CDR2 YSYEKL. V was clipped by 1 base and J by 8 bases, with 14 bases between them. This CDR3 comprises 15 residues. This chain's CDR3 is CASSQGEGVWEKLFF. The CDR3 DNA reads as TGCGCCAGCAGCCAAGGAGAGGGGGTTTGGGAAAAACTGTTTTTT.

V usage is TRBV5-4 and J usage is TRBJ1-2, with D perhaps TRBD1 (6 bases). V shed 0 bases and J shed 4 bases, with 10 bases lying between them. The CDR3 has 14 amino acids. CDR1 and CDR2 from the germline V gene are SGHNT and YYREEE (reference sequence). CDR3 in amino acids: CASSLVTGPYGYTF. Written as DNA, the CDR3 is TGTGCCAGCAGCTTGGTGACAGGACCCTATGGCTACACCTTC.